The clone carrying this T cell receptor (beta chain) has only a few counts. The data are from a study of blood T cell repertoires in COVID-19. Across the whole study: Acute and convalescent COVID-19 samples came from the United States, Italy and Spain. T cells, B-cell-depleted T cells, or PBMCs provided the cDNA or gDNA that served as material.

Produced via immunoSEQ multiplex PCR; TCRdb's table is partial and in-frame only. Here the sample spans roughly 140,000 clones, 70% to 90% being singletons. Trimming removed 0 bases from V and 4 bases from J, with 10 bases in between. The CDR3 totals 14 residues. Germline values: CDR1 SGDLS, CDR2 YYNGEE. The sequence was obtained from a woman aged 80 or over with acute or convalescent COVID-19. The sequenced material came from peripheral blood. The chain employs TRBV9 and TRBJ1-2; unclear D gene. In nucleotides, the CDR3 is TGTGCCAGCAGCGTAGGCACAGACCCCTATGGCTACACCTTC. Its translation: CASSVGTDPYGYTF.